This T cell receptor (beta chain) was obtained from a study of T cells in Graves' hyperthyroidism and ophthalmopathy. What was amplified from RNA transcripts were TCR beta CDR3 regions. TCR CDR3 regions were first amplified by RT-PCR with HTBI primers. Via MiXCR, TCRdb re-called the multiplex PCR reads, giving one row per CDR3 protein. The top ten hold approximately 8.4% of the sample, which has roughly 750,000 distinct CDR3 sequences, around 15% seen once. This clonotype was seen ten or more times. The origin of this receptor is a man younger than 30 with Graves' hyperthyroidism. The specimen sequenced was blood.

The CDR3 DNA reads as TGCAGTGCCACACGGGGAGGCACCGGGGAGCTGTTTTTT. It encodes CSATRGGTGELFF. The chain carries TRBV20-1 and TRBJ2-2; tentative D call: TRBD2 (6 bases). V was pared by 6 bases and J by 4 bases, with 12 bases between. The CDR3 contains 13 residues. Germline V lookup: CDR1 DFQATT, CDR2 SNEGSKA (reference sequence).